This passage covers 15 T cell receptor beta chains from one sample sequenced in a study of graft-versus-host responses after intestinal transplantation. The table came from immunoSEQ multiplex PCR; TCRdb's copy has only in-frame clones and leaves some out. The sample lists about 4,000 clones; 75% were seen once. Noted time point: postoperative day 105 after intestinal transplantation (dayNNNN = postoperative day). Graft specimens yielded both intraepithelial and lamina propria lymphocytes. The specimen comprised ileum tissue, sampled 105 days after intestinal transplantation. These receptor sequences come from a human patient who received an intestinal transplant, so some T cells may come from the graft donor.

This clone appeared a few times. The V gene is TRBV5-4, the J gene TRBJ2-1; 8 positions match TRBD2. This CDR3 region has 15 residues. Germline V gene sequence: CDR1 SGHNT, CDR2 YYREEE (reference sequence). V shed 5 bases, J shed 10 bases, and the junction held 14 bases outside the gene matches. DNA of the CDR3: TGTGCCAGCAGTTGGGCGGCGGGGGGACCGGGGGAGCAGTTCTTC. This codes for CASSWAAGGPGEQFF.

The chain is built from TRBV2 and TRBJ2-7; TRBD2 is a possible D gene (5 bases). The ends were cut back, 4 bases at V and 2 bases at J, with 9 bases in the middle. Germline V gene lookup returns CDR1 SNHLY and CDR2 FYNNEI. The CDR3 length is 13 residues. The DNA of the CDR3 is TGTGCCAGCAGTGCTACTAGTACCTACGAGCAGTACTTC. Protein product: CASSATSTYEQYF.

The chain combines TRBV19 with TRBJ2-1; 7 bases align to TRBD2. This CDR3 spans 13 amino acids. Trimming took 4 bases from V and 3 from J; bases not matched to a gene: 0. CDR1 and CDR2 from the germline V gene are LNHDA and SQIVND (reference sequence). CDR3 sequence: CASSRTSYNEQFF. In DNA form, the CDR3 reads TGTGCCAGTAGTAGGACTAGCTACAATGAGCAGTTCTTC.

The sample holds a few counts of this clone. The chain couples TRBV5-4 to TRBJ2-5, with 10 bases that match TRBD2. Germline values: CDR1 SGHNT, CDR2 YYREEE (reference sequence). The CDR3 consists of 14 residues. V gave up 6 bases and J gave up 5 bases; unmatched junction bases: 7. The CDR3 DNA sequence: TGTGCCAGCACGGAAGCGGGGGGGGTTGAGACCCAGTACTTC. Amino acids: CASTEAGGVETQYF. The full variable domain, completed using reference TRBV5-4 and TRBJ2-5, is ETGVTQSPTHLIKTRGQQVTLRCSSQSGHNTVSWYQQALGQGPQFIFQYYREEENGRGNFPPRFSGLQFPNYSSELNVNALELDDSALYLCASTEAGGVETQYFGPGTRLLVL.

This chain joins TRBV2 and TRBJ2-5; 11 bases are shared with TRBD2. From germline, CDR1 is SNHLY and CDR2 FYNNEI. V dropped 5 bases and J dropped 6; count of bases not matched to a gene: 14. This CDR3 has 17 amino acids. This CDR3 is CASSPWWVAGGSKTQYF. The CDR3 DNA reads TGTGCCAGCAGTCCGTGGTGGGTAGCGGGGGGGTCGAAGACCCAGTACTTC.

This clone is deemed large. The chain is built from TRBV5-1 and TRBJ1-6; 8 bases match TRBD1. Unmatched junction bases numbered 8, after V lost 4 bases and J lost 8 bases. The V gene's germline CDR1 is SGHRS and CDR2 YFSETQ. This CDR3 comprises 15 residues. The DNA of the CDR3 is TGCGCCAGCAGCGTTAGACAGGGGAGTGATTCACCCCTCCACTTT. This codes for CASSVRQGSDSPLHF.

V and J are TRBV19 and TRBJ2-2; either TRBD1 or TRBD2 may supply D (5 bases each). Germline-derived CDR1 and CDR2 are LNHDA and SQIVND (reference sequence). The length of the CDR3 is 16 residues. V dropped 5 bases and J dropped 0 bases, with 13 bases sitting between them. In DNA form, the CDR3 reads TGTGCCAGTAGTCACAGAGGGGAAGCGAACACCGGGGAGCTGTTTTTT. Protein: CASSHRGEANTGELFF. Based on the CDR3 plus reference TRBV19 and TRBJ2-2, the full variable domain is DGGITQSPKYLFRKEGQNVTLSCEQNLNHDAMYWYRQDPGQGLRLIYYSQIVNDFQKGDIAEGYSVSREKKESFPLTVTSAQKNPTAFYLCASSHRGEANTGELFFGEGSRLTVL.

This clone is a singleton in its sample. This chain joins TRBV6-4 and TRBJ2-3; D gene ambiguous. Germline lookup yields CDR1 MRHNA and CDR2 SNTAGT. CDR3 length: 15 amino acids. The ends were cut back, 2 bases at V and 0 bases at J, with 9 bases in the middle. The CDR3: CASSDGSASTDTQYF. CDR3 bases: TGTGCCAGCAGTGACGGGTCTGCTAGCACAGATACGCAGTATTTT.

CDR3 region: CAWNGQGNTIYF. In nucleotides, the CDR3 is TGTGCCTGGAACGGACAGGGAAACACCATATATTTT. The V gene is TRBV30, the J gene TRBJ1-3, with TRBD1 as a possible D gene (6 bases). Between the trimmed V and J ends, which lost 4 bases and 4 bases, there was a span of 8 bases. This CDR3 is built from 12 residues. The V gene's germline CDR1 is GTSNPN and CDR2 SVGIG (reference sequence). Variable domain in full (rest from reference TRBV30 and TRBJ1-3): SQTIHQWPATLVQPVGSPLSLECTVEGTSNPNLYWYRQAAGRGLQLLFYSVGIGQISSEVPQNLSASRPQDRQFILSSKKLLLSDSGFYLCAWNGQGNTIYFGEGSWLTVV.

This rearrangement joins TRBV1 to TRBJ1-3. TRBV1 is noted as a pseudogene. The CDR3 loop spans 16 amino acids. DNA of the CDR3: TGCACCAGCAGCCAATCTGGACGGAGCTCTGGAAACACCATATATTTT. This translates into CTSSQSGRSSGNTIYF.

This chain connects TRBV5-4 to TRBJ2-3, with D tentatively TRBD1 or TRBD2 (5 bases each). The germline CDR1 and CDR2 sequences are SGHNT and YYREEE (reference sequence). The ends were cut back, 9 bases at V and 0 bases at J, with 17 bases in the middle. The CDR3 runs 15 residues. DNA of the CDR3: TGTGCCACCGACCAGGGACCCTGGAGCACAGATACGCAGTATTTT. As protein: CATDQGPWSTDTQYF.

V gene TRBV7-9 combines with J gene TRBJ1-2; D call uncertain. V lost 5 bases, J lost 4 bases, and 5 bases lay in between. The CDR3 is 11 amino acids. Germline V gene data show CDR1 as SEHNR and CDR2 as FQNEAQ (reference sequence). CDR3 in DNA: TGTGCCAGCAGCCGAGCCTATGGCTACACCTTC. This gives the protein CASSRAYGYTF.

This clone was counted once. The chain employs TRBV7-6 and TRBJ2-1; 11 bases map to TRBD2. V was pared by 1 base and J by 5 bases, with 16 bases of the junction left unmatched. The germline V gene encodes CDR1 SGHVS and CDR2 FNYEAQ. The length of the CDR3 is 20 residues. The CDR3 is CASSLETPLAGGPLHNEQFF. The CDR3, as DNA: TGTGCCAGCAGCTTAGAGACTCCTTTAGCGGGGGGGCCTCTTCACAATGAGCAGTTCTTC.

The chain is built from TRBV5-1 and TRBJ2-5; possible D gene TRBD2, 6 bases. V lost 3 bases to trimming and J lost 1 base, with 13 bases between them. The CDR3 runs to 15 residues. Germline V gene lookup returns CDR1 SGHRS and CDR2 YFSETQ. The CDR3 region is CASSYPPGVQETQYF. CDR3 sequence (DNA): TGCGCCAGCAGCTATCCCCCGGGGGTCCAAGAGACCCAGTACTTC.

This rearrangement joins TRBV9 to TRBJ2-6; D is uncertain. The V end was cut by 0 bases, the J end by 1 base, with 2 bases between. The CDR3 is 14 amino acids. Germline loops: CDR1 SGDLS, CDR2 YYNGEE. The DNA of the CDR3 is TGTGCCAGCAGCGTAGGTTCTGGGGCCAACGTCCTGACTTTC. Protein product: CASSVGSGANVLTF. The full variable domain, completed using reference TRBV9 and TRBJ2-6, is DSGVTQTPKHLITATGQRVTLRCSPRSGDLSVYWYQQSLDQGLQFLIQYYNGEERAKGNILERFSAQQFPDLHSELNLSSLELGDSALYFCASSVGSGANVLTFGAGSRLTVL.